This TCR beta chain was identified in a study of shared clonotypes between healthy human individuals. About the research overall: Three plates were used per donor for CD4 naive, three for CD4 memory, two for CD8 naive and one for CD8 memory.

There are 14 residues in the CDR3. CDR1 and CDR2 (germline): SGDLS, YYNGEE. Trimming removed 0 bases from V and 6 bases from J; junction bases left unmatched: 3. Libraries were prepared by immunoSEQ multiplex PCR; TCRdb keeps only in-frame clonotypes and omits some of them. The sample yields over 2,000,000 clones, around 95% seen once. CD45RO-negative cells were positively selected for CCR7, leaving out terminally differentiated effector memory CD45RA+ cells. Healthy HIV-negative adults without recent acute infections or vaccinations served as donors. The V gene is TRBV9, the J gene TRBJ1-2; 9 bases align to TRBD1. Material for sequencing was naive CD8+ T cells from PBMCs. This TCR came from a young man in good health. Some clones in this sample may be carry-over from other donors' samples. The CDR3 reads CASSVEQGADGYTF. The CDR3 DNA reads as TGTGCCAGCAGCGTAGAACAGGGGGCGGATGGCTACACCTTC. Full variable domain (missing parts from reference TRBV9 and TRBJ1-2): DSGVTQTPKHLITATGQRVTLRCSPRSGDLSVYWYQQSLDQGLQFLIQYYNGEERAKGNILERFSAQQFPDLHSELNLSSLELGDSALYFCASSVEQGADGYTFGSGTRLTVV.